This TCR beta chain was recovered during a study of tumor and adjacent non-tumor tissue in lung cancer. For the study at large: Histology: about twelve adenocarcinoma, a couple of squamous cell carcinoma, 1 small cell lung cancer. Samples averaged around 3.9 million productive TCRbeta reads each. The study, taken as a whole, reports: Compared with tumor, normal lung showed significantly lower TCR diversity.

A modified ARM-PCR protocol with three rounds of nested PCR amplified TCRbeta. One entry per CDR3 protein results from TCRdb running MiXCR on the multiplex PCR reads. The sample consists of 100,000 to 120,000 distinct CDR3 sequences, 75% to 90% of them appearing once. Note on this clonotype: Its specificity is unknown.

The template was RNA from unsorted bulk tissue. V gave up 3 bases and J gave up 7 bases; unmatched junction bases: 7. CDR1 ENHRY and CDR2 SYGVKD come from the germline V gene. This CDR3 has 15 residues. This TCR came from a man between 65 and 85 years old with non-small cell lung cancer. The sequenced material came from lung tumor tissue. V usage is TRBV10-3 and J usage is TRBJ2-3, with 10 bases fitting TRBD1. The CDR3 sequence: CAISEPGQGWHTQYF. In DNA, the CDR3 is TGTGCCATCAGTGAACCGGGACAGGGGTGGCATACGCAGTATTTT.